This T cell receptor (beta chain) was sequenced for a study of T cells in Graves' hyperthyroidism and ophthalmopathy. TCR beta CDR3 regions were amplified from RNA. The TCR CDR3 first-round RT-PCR relied on the HTBI primer set. MiXCR, applied by TCRdb to the multiplex PCR reads, yields one record per CDR3 protein. The sample holds around 370,000 distinct CDR3 sequences; roughly 20% are singletons and the top ten take over 35%. Clinical Activity Scores of at least 3, NOSPECS grades of at least 4 and durations under 3 months characterized ophthalmopathy patients. This clonotype appeared a few times. Its antigen is currently unknown. The study's findings and limits: Most thyroid clonotypes that were expanded above 0.001 also turned up in blood.

The CDR3 extends over 16 amino acids. Per the germline V gene, CDR1 is SGDLS and CDR2 is YYNGEE. With V trimmed by 0 bases and J by 4 bases, 6 bases remained unmatched. The source material was blood. This receptor was identified in a man aged 18 to 35 with Graves' ophthalmopathy. V usage is TRBV9 and J usage is TRBJ2-5; 10 nucleotides align to TRBD2. As DNA, the CDR3 is TGTGCCAGCAGCGTAGCGAGCGGGGGGGCTGGAGAGACCCAGTACTTC. This sequence encodes CASSVASGGAGETQYF.